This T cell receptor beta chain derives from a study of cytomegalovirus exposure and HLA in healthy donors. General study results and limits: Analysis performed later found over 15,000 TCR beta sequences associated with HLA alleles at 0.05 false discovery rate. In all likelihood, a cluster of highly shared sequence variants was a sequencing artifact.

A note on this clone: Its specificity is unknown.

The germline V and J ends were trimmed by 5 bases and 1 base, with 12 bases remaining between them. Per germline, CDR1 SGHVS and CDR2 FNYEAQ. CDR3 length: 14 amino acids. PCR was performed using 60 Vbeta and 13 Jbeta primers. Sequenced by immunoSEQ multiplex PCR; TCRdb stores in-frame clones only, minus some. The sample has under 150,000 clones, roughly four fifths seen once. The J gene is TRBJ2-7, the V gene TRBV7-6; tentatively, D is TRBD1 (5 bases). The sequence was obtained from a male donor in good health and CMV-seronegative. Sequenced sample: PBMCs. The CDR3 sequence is CASSVRASSYEQYF. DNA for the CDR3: TGTGCCAGCAGCGTCAGGGCGAGTTCCTACGAGCAGTACTTC. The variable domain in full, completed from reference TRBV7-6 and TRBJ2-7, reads GAGVSQSPRYKVTKRGQDVALRCDPISGHVSLYWYRQALGQGPEFLTYFNYEAQQDKSGLPNDRFSAERPEGSISTLTIQRTEQRDSAMYRCASSVRASSYEQYFGPGTRLTVT.